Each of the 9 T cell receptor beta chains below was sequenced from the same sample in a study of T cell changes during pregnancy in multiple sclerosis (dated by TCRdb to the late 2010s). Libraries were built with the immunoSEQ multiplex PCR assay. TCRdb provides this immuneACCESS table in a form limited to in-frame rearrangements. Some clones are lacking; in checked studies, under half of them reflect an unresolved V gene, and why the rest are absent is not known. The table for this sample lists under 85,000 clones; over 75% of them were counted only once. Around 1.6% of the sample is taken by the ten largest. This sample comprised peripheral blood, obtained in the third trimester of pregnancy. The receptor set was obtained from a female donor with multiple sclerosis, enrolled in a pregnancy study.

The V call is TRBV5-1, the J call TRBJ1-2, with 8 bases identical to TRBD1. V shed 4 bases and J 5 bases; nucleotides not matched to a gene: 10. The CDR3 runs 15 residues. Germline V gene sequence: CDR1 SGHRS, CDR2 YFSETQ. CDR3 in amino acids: CASSGGDRTLYGYTF. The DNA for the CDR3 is TGCGCCAGCAGCGGGGGGGACAGGACGCTTTATGGCTACACCTTC.

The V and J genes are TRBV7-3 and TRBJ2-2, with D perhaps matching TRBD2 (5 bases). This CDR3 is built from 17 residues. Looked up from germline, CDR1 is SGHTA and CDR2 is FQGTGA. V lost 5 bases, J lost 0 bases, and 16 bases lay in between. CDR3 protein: CASSLSPEGTNTGELFF. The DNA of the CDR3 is TGTGCCAGCAGCCTCTCCCCTGAGGGAACGAACACCGGGGAGCTGTTTTTT.

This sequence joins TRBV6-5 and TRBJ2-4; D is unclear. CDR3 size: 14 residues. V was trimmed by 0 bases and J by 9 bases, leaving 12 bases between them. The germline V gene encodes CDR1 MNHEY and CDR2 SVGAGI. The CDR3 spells CASSYSPVGAIQYF. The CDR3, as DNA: TGTGCCAGCAGTTACTCGCCAGTCGGAGCCATTCAGTACTTC.

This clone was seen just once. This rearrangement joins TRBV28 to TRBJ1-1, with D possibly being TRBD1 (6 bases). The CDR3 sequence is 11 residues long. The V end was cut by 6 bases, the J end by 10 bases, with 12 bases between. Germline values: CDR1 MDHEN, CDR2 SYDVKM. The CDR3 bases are TGTGCCAGCAGCTCCCCCAGGGGAGCTTTCTTT. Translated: CASSSPRGAFF.

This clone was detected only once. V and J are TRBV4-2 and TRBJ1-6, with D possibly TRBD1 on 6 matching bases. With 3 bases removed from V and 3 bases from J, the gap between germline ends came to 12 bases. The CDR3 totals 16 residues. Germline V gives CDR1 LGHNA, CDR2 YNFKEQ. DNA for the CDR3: TGTGCCAGCAGCCAGCTGGACAGCGACTATAATTCACCCCTCCACTTT. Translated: CASSQLDSDYNSPLHF.

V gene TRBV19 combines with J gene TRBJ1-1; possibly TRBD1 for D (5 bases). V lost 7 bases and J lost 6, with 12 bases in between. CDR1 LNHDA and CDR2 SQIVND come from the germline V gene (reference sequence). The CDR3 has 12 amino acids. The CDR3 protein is CASTTRGAEAFF. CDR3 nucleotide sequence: TGTGCCAGTACCACTCGGGGGGCTGAAGCTTTCTTT. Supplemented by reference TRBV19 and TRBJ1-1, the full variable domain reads DGGITQSPKYLFRKEGQNVTLSCEQNLNHDAMYWYRQDPGQGLRLIYYSQIVNDFQKGDIAEGYSVSREKKESFPLTVTSAQKNPTAFYLCASTTRGAEAFFGQGTRLTVV.

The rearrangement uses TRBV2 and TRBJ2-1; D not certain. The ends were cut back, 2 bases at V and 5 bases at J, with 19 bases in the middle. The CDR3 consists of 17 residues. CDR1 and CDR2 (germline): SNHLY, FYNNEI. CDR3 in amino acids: CASSESRATYKNNEQFF. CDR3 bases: TGTGCCAGCAGTGAAAGCCGAGCGACCTATAAAAACAATGAGCAGTTCTTC.

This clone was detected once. This chain's CDR3 is CASSSGQGSQETQYF. The CDR3 DNA is TGCGCCAGCAGCTCTGGACAGGGATCCCAAGAGACCCAGTACTTC. The J gene is TRBJ2-5, the V gene TRBV5-1; TRBD1 agrees at 8 bases. The CDR3 length is 15 residues. Germline V gene data show CDR1 as SGHRS and CDR2 as YFSETQ. V dropped 3 bases and J dropped 1; count of bases not matched to a gene: 5.

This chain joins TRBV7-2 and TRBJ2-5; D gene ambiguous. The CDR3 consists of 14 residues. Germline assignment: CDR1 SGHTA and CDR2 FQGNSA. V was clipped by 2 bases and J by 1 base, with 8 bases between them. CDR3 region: CASSLSRAQETQYF. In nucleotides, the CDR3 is TGTGCCAGCAGCTTAAGCCGAGCCCAAGAGACCCAGTACTTC.